The present TCR beta chain was sequenced within a study of T-cell memory formation after mild COVID-19. In this sample, this clonotype turned up many times. TCRdb ran MiXCR on the 5' RACE reads and lists one entry per CDR3 protein. The sample consists of about 190,000 distinct CDR3 sequences, approximately 20% of them appearing once. V was cut by 2 bases and J by 6 bases, with 13 bases left in between. The CDR3 spans 13 residues. Germline assignment: CDR1 DFQATT and CDR2 SNEGSKA (reference sequence). This receptor was identified in an adult woman who had mild COVID-19 (a few samples of this study predate the infection). Cell type and time point are not known. The sequencing input was PBMCs or a T cell subset sorted from them (not recorded which). V gene TRBV20-1 combines with J gene TRBJ1-1; D is possibly TRBD1 (5 bases). The CDR3 nucleotides read TGCAGTGCTAGACAGGGAATTTTGGCTGAAGCTTTCTTT. Its protein is CSARQGILAEAFF.